This TCR beta chain comes out of a study of blood T cell repertoires in COVID-19. Profiling relied on immunoSEQ multiplex PCR, and the TCRdb table lists in-frame clones only, not all of them. The repertoire consists of about 100,000 clones, with around 87% occurring once and the leading ten covering around a tenth. This clone was counted a single time. Trimming stripped 4 bases from V and 8 bases from J, with 11 bases between. This CDR3 spans 12 amino acids. This rearrangement joins TRBV12-3 or TRBV12-4 to TRBJ1-1; D is perhaps TRBD1 (5 bases). The source material was peripheral blood. The clonotype originates from a woman aged 30 to 39 with acute or convalescent COVID-19. CDR3 coding DNA: TGTGCCAGCAGTTCTCGACAGTCCGAAGCTTTCTTT. Its translation: CASSSRQSEAFF.